This T cell receptor (beta chain) was identified during a study of low-dose radiotherapy and immunotherapy resistance in tumors. TRAV- and TRBV-specific primers were used for first-strand cDNA, which covered alpha and beta chains. The TCRs were subjected to amplification over approximately 20 PCR cycles employing a constant-region primer in conjunction with a V-primer adapter. TCRdb itself ran the reads through MiXCR, one entry per CDR3 protein. Among approximately 7,300 distinct CDR3 sequences listed, around 84% were seen once. The V gene's germline CDR1 is SGHDN and CDR2 FVKESK. V lost 4 bases to trimming and J lost 1 base; unmatched junction nucleotides: 4. The CDR3 is made up of 14 amino acids.

The chain recombines TRBV14 with TRBJ2-7; 7 bases align to TRBD2. The receptor comes from a human donor with advanced metastatic prostate, ovarian, gallbladder or colorectal cancer (not recorded which). This table probably holds off-target reads from a library built for another chain. In DNA form, the CDR3 reads TGTGCCAGCAGCCCGCGGGGAGGGTCCTACGAGCAGTACTTC. Its protein is CASSPRGGSYEQYF. Supplemented by reference TRBV14 and TRBJ2-7, the full variable domain reads EAGVTQFPSHSVIEKGQTVTLRCDPISGHDNLYWYRRVMGKEIKFLLHFVKESKQDESGMPNNRFLAERTGGTYSTLKVQPAELEDSGVYFCASSPRGGSYEQYFGPGTRLTVT.